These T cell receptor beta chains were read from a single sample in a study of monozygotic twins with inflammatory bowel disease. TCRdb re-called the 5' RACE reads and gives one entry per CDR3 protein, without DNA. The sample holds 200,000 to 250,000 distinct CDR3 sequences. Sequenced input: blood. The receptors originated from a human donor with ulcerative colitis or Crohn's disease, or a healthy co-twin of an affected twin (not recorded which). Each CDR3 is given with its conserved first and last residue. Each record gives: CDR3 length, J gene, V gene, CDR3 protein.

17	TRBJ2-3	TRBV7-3	CASSSGPPEGITDTQYF
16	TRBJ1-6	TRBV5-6	CASSLGTAGYNSPLHF
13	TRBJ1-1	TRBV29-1	CSVKLTVNTEAFF
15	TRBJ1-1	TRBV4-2	CASSLEASGDTEAFF
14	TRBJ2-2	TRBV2	CASTGQGNTGELFF
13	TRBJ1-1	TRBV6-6	CASSYTSNTEAFF
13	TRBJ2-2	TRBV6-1	CASSVRGTSKVFF
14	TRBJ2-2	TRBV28	CATKAAGGTGELFF
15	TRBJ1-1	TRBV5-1	CASSYQLLGNTEAFF
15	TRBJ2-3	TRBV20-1	CSASRSTTSTDTQYF
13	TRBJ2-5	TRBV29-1	CSAWAPLQETQYF
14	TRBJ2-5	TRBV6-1	CASSRTGSAETQYF
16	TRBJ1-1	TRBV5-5	CASSLGSQRKNTEAFF
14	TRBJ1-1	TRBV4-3	CASSQDRVNTEAFF
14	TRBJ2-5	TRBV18	CASSPRRTVETQYF
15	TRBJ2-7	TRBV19	CASSIGSGSTYEQYF
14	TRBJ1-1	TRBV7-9	CASSLRTGDAEAFF
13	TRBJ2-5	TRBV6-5	CASSYSSRGTQYF
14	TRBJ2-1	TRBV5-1	CASSSPGQGKEQFF
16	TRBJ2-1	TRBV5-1	CASSPLLGSSYNEQFF
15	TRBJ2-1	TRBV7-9	CASSLERGPYNEQFF
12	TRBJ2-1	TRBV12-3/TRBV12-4	CASTGLRNEQFF
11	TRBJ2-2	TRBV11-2	CASSLARELFF
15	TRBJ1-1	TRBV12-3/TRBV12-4	CASSPGTGRSTEAFF
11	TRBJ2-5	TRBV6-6	CASDIGETQYF
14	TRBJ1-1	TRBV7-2	CASSLGFSNTEAFF
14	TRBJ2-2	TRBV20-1	CSARRDSNTGELFF
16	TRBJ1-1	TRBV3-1	CASSQAGQGHYTEAFF
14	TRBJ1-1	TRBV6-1	CASSWDILNTEAFF
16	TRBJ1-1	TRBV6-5	CASSYTPTSMNTEAFF
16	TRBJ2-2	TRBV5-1	CASSLDFGTDTGELFF
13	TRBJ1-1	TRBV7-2	CASSAQQGAEAFF
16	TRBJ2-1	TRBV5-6	CASSLLSGAGGNEQFF
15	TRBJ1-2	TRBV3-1	CASSRDLQGAHGYTF
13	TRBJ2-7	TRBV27	CASRGQTSYEQYF
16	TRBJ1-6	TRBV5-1	CASSLRQGELNSPLHF
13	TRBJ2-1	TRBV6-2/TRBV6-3	CASIRSGNNEQFF
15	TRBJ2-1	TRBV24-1	CATRCKGEGDNEQFF
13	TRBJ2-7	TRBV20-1	CSARTKRPYEQYF
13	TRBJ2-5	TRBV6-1	CASNDLGTGTQYF
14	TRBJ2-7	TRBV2	CASRTEGVRYEQYF
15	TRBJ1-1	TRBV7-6	CASSLDSLGVTEAFF
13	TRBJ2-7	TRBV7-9	CASSGTASYEQYF
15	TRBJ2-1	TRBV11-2	CASSLGQGGFNEQFF
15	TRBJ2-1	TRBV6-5	CASSYSTGWWNEQFF
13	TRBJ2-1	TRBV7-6	CASSFGTYNEQFF
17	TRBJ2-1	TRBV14	CASSQEPAGGRYNEQFF
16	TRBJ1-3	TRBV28	CASSNPGTGSGNTIYF
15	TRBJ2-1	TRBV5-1	CASSLSLAGANEQFF
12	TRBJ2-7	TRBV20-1	CSASSDGYEQYF
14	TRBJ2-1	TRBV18	CASSHRDRNNEQFF
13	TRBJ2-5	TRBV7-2	CASTPYPKETQYF
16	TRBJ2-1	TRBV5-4	CASSFAGTSAYNEQFF